These T cell receptor beta chains were read from a single sample in a study of blood T cell repertoires in COVID-19. Some clones are missing from TCRdb's copy, which holds only in-frame ones; the method was immunoSEQ multiplex PCR. The table records about 260,000 clones, around nine tenths of them present only once. Input material: peripheral blood. The receptor set was obtained from a middle-aged man with active or convalescent COVID-19. Both conserved end residues are part of each CDR3. The D gene is left open where the match is weak. Clone size appears in some rows only: once, few, many, or a class for an expanded clone.

>TRBJ2-5|17|.|TRBV19|TRBD1
CASSIGWRTGVRETQYF
TGTGCCAGTAGTATAGGGTGGAGGACAGGGGTAAGGGAGACCCAGTACTTC
>TRBJ1-1|12|.|TRBV4-2|TRBD1
CASTGGDTEAFF
TGTGCCAGCACAGGGGGGGACACTGAAGCTTTCTTT
>TRBJ1-1|13|.|TRBV30|.
CAWSGDSNTEAFF
TGTGCCTGGAGTGGGGACTCTAACACTGAAGCTTTCTTT
>TRBJ2-2|16|once|TRBV5-1|.
CASSLVQQTNTGELFF
TGCGCCAGCAGCTTGGTCCAACAGACGAACACCGGGGAGCTGTTTTTT
>TRBJ1-2|15|.|TRBV5-4|TRBD1
CASSDRDRGYYGYTF
TGTGCCAGCAGCGACCGGGACAGGGGTTACTATGGCTACACCTTC
>TRBJ1-4|13|few|TRBV30|.
CAWQVGAFEKLFF
TGTGCCTGGCAAGTGGGGGCATTTGAAAAACTGTTTTTT
>TRBJ2-1|16|once|TRBV7-7|.
CASSLGAPTVLNEQFF
TGTGCTAGCAGCTTAGGGGCCCCGACAGTGCTCAATGAGCAGTTCTTC
>TRBJ2-7|20|.|TRBV28|TRBD2
CASSSPDQFPLAGVSYEQYF
TGTGCCAGCAGTTCCCCCGACCAATTCCCTCTAGCGGGCGTCTCCTACGAGCAGTACTTC
>TRBJ2-1|14|.|TRBV4-2|.
CASSPRESYNEQFF
TGTGCCAGCAGCCCACGGGAGTCCTACAATGAGCAGTTCTTC
>TRBJ1-4|15|.|TRBV27|TRBD1
CASSLKGGFREKLFF
TGTGCCAGCAGTTTAAAAGGGGGCTTCCGCGAAAAACTGTTTTTT
>TRBJ2-2|16|.|TRBV14|TRBD2
CASSPPASGTTGELFF
TGTGCCAGCAGCCCCCCGGCTAGCGGGACCACCGGGGAGCTGTTTTTT
>TRBJ2-3|18|.|TRBV7-3|TRBD2
CASSPGGTSGGGTDTQYF
TGTGCCAGCAGCCCTGGAGGGACTAGCGGGGGAGGCACAGATACGCAGTATTTT
>TRBJ1-1|13|.|TRBV27|TRBD1
CASRPTGGTEAFF
TGTGCCAGCAGACCCACAGGGGGCACTGAAGCTTTCTTT
>TRBJ1-6|15|few|TRBV28|.
CASSSPRQANSPLHF
TGTGCCAGCAGTTCGCCCCGACAGGCTAATTCACCCCTCCACTTT
>TRBJ1-5|19|.|TRBV28|TRBD1
CASSIRRQGSIYSNQPQHF
TGTGCCAGCAGTATTCGCCGACAGGGGTCAATTTATAGCAATCAGCCCCAGCATTTT
>TRBJ1-1|14|.|TRBV27|.
CASRLQGRDTEAFF
TGTGCCAGCAGACTACAGGGTAGGGACACTGAAGCTTTCTTT
>TRBJ1-2|15|.|TRBV19|TRBD1
CASSIEARTGAGYTF
TGTGCCAGTAGTATAGAAGCCCGGACAGGGGCTGGCTACACCTTC
>TRBJ2-7|16|.|TRBV4-1|.
CASSQEFQGLSYEQYF
TGCGCCAGCAGCCAAGAGTTCCAGGGGCTCTCCTACGAGCAGTACTTC
>TRBJ2-3|17|.|TRBV14|TRBD2
CASSQDLYGGVGDTQYF
TGTGCCAGCAGCCAAGATTTATACGGGGGGGTCGGAGATACGCAGTATTTT
>TRBJ1-1|15|.|TRBV5-6|.
CASSRWGGAGTEAFF
TGTGCCAGCAGCCGGTGGGGGGGCGCGGGCACTGAAGCTTTCTTT
>TRBJ1-6|14|.|TRBV6-5|TRBD1
CASSYDRGSSPLHF
TGTGCCAGCAGTTACGACAGGGGAAGCTCACCCCTCCACTTT
>TRBJ2-1|15|.|TRBV4-2|.
CASSQSTLSYNEQFF
TGTGCCAGCAGCCAATCGACTCTTTCCTACAATGAGCAGTTCTTC